These 18 T cell receptor beta chains were sequenced from one sample in a study of somatic mutations in cytotoxic T cells in rheumatoid arthritis. This table comes from immunoSEQ multiplex PCR, and its TCRdb copy is limited to in-frame clones, with some not included. The data show around 12,000 clones, with approximately 80% seen just once and 13% to 15% held by the top ten. The material sequenced was CD8+ T cells sorted from blood. These receptors all come from a man in his fifties in good health.

This rearrangement joins TRBV7-9 to TRBJ1-1; D call uncertain. CDR1 and CDR2 (germline): SEHNR, FQNEAQ (reference sequence). Trimming shortened V by 1 base and J by 1 base, and 10 bases separated the two germline ends. This CDR3 region has 15 residues. CDR3: CASSLVVYGNTEAFF. Here the CDR3 DNA reads TGTGCCAGCAGCTTAGTCGTTTATGGGAACACTGAAGCTTTCTTT. Full variable domain (rest looked up from reference TRBV7-9 and TRBJ1-1): DTGVSQNPRHKITKRGQNVTFRCDPISEHNRLYWYRQTLGQGPEFLTYFQNEAQLEKSRLLSDRFSAERPKGSFSTLEIQRTEQGDSAMYLCASSLVVYGNTEAFFGQGTRLTVV.

The chain combines TRBV7-9 with TRBJ1-4; TRBD1 aligns across 7 bases. The V gene's germline CDR1 is SEHNR and CDR2 FQNEAQ (reference sequence). The CDR3 totals 16 residues. V was clipped by 5 bases and J by 4 bases; unmatched bases: 10. DNA for the CDR3: TGTGCCAGCAGCCGCCGGGACAGCGGTTTTAATGAAAAACTGTTTTTT. It encodes CASSRRDSGFNEKLFF. The whole variable domain, remainder taken from reference TRBV7-9 and TRBJ1-4, is DTGVSQNPRHKITKRGQNVTFRCDPISEHNRLYWYRQTLGQGPEFLTYFQNEAQLEKSRLLSDRFSAERPKGSFSTLEIQRTEQGDSAMYLCASSRRDSGFNEKLFFGSGTQLSVL.

The genes are TRBV19 and TRBJ2-1; no reliable D call. Trimming took 3 bases from V and 8 from J, leaving 11 bases between them. The CDR3 runs 13 residues. CDR1 is LNHDA and CDR2 is SQIVND in the germline V gene (reference sequence). DNA for the CDR3: TGTGCCAGTAGTATGGATCCTGGGGATGAGCAGTTCTTC. Its translation: CASSMDPGDEQFF.

J is TRBJ1-4 and V is TRBV7-9; TRBD1 is a possible D gene (6 bases). This CDR3 is 13 amino acids long. The germline gives CDR1 SEHNR, CDR2 FQNEAQ (reference sequence). Trimming stripped 5 bases from V and 8 bases from J, with 12 bases between. The CDR3 region has the DNA TGTGCCAGCAGCCGCAGGGGCAAGGAAAAACTGTTTTTT. Amino acid sequence: CASSRRGKEKLFF.

The V and J genes are TRBV7-3 and TRBJ2-5; 8 nucleotides align to TRBD1. Germline CDR1 reads SGHTA; CDR2 reads FQGTGA. This CDR3 has 15 amino acids. With V trimmed by 0 bases and J by 5 bases, 5 bases remained unmatched. For the CDR3, the DNA is TGTGCCAGCAGCTTAACTTCAGGGGGCCGGGAGACCCAGTACTTC. Amino acid sequence: CASSLTSGGRETQYF. The variable domain in full, with the rest retrieved from reference TRBV7-3 and TRBJ2-5, is GAGVSQTPSNKVTEKGKYVELRCDPISGHTALYWYRQSLGQGPEFLIYFQGTGAADDSGLPNDRFFAVRPEGSVSTLKIQRTERGDSAVYLCASSLTSGGRETQYFGPGTRLLVL.

This clone was seen a single time. The V call is TRBV9, the J call TRBJ2-5; D is undetermined. Trimming stripped 1 base from V and 6 bases from J, with 10 bases between. This CDR3 contains 13 residues. CDR1 is SGDLS, CDR2 YYNGEE, per germline. DNA for the CDR3: TGTGCCAGCAGCGTATCACCCGGTCAGACCCAGTACTTC. This codes for CASSVSPGQTQYF.

The rearrangement joins TRBV6-5 to TRBJ1-2; D is possibly TRBD1 (5 bases). CDR1 is MNHEY, CDR2 SVGAGI, per germline. V dropped 6 bases and J dropped 12 bases, with 20 bases sitting between them. This CDR3 is 13 amino acids long. As DNA, the CDR3 is TGTGCCAGCAGCTCCAACCGAGGTGGGGGAAACACCTTC. It translates to CASSSNRGGGNTF.

The chain carries TRBV6-4 and TRBJ1-2, with a possible D match to TRBD1 (5 bases). Germline loops: CDR1 MRHNA, CDR2 SNTAGT. The CDR3 sequence is 16 residues long. The V end lost 3 bases, the J end lost 4 bases, and 18 bases lay between the germline ends. CDR3 sequence: CASSETPSRGGYGYTF. The CDR3 coding sequence is TGTGCCAGCAGTGAAACCCCGAGCCGGGGGGGCTATGGCTACACCTTC.

The rearrangement uses TRBV5-6 and TRBJ1-1; D not certain. The germline V gene encodes CDR1 SGHDT and CDR2 YYEEEE. V was clipped by 0 bases and J by 1 base, with 10 bases between them. This CDR3 spans 15 amino acids. The CDR3 nucleotides are TGTGCCAGCAGCTTGGCCGGGAGGAGGAACACTGAAGCTTTCTTT. Protein: CASSLAGRRNTEAFF.

The chain combines TRBV30 with TRBJ2-2; maybe TRBD1 (6 bases). CDR1 and CDR2 (germline): GTSNPN, SVGIG (reference sequence). This CDR3 is built from 16 residues. V shed 0 bases and J shed 4 bases, with 15 bases lying between them. CDR3 protein: CAWSVMGHPSTGELFF. CDR3 nucleotide sequence: TGTGCCTGGAGTGTTATGGGACACCCCTCCACCGGGGAGCTGTTTTTT.

This chain connects TRBV5-1 to TRBJ1-2, with D perhaps TRBD1 (5 bases). Trimming stripped 0 bases from V and 5 bases from J, with 11 bases between. The CDR3 is 14 residues long. CDR1 and CDR2 (germline): SGHRS, YFSETQ. The CDR3 bases are TGCGCCAGCAGCTTGGATCAGGGAAGGTATGGCTACACCTTC. Its translation is CASSLDQGRYGYTF.

The genes are TRBV11-3 and TRBJ2-3; 10 bases are shared with TRBD2. This CDR3 comprises 19 residues. Per the germline V gene, CDR1 is SGHNT and CDR2 is YENEEA. Trimming took 4 bases from V and 0 from J; bases not matched to a gene: 13. The CDR3 sequence is CASSSFWLAGEGSTDTQYF. The CDR3 DNA is TGTGCCAGCAGCTCGTTCTGGCTAGCGGGAGAAGGAAGCACAGATACGCAGTATTTT.

This chain connects TRBV4-1 to TRBJ2-5, with D tentatively TRBD1 (5 bases). Germline V lookup: CDR1 MGHRA, CDR2 YSYEKL. V lost 1 base and J 5 bases, leaving 8 bases between the germline ends. This CDR3 comprises 13 residues. The CDR3 spells CASSQATAETQYF. Written as DNA, the CDR3 is TGCGCCAGCAGCCAAGCGACAGCCGAGACCCAGTACTTC.

The rearrangement uses TRBV6-6 and TRBJ2-2, with D perhaps matching TRBD1 (6 bases). From germline, CDR1 is MNHNY and CDR2 SVGAGI (reference sequence). V was shortened by 0 bases and J by 5 bases, with 10 bases between the two germline ends. The CDR3 spans 15 residues. The CDR3 region is CASSYSTGGTGELFF. The CDR3 region has the DNA TGTGCCAGCAGTTACTCGACAGGAGGAACCGGGGAGCTGTTTTTT.

The CDR3: CASSVPGWREEQFF. The CDR3 DNA reads as TGTGCCAGCAGTGTCCCGGGATGGCGAGAAGAGCAGTTCTTC. The chain combines TRBV25-1 with TRBJ2-1; tentatively, D is TRBD2 (5 bases). The germline V and J ends were trimmed by 4 bases and 10 bases, with 17 bases remaining between them. Germline CDR1 MGHDK, CDR2 SYGVNS. This CDR3 spans 14 amino acids.

The V and J genes are TRBV30 and TRBJ1-1, with 7 bases fitting TRBD1. Looked up from germline, CDR1 is GTSNPN and CDR2 is SVGIG (reference sequence). The CDR3 runs to 14 residues. The V segment lost 4 bases and the J segment 1 base; nucleotides outside the gene matches: 6. The CDR3 nucleotides read TGTGCCTGGACTGAGGGGGCTTGGAACACTGAAGCTTTCTTT. It encodes CAWTEGAWNTEAFF.

The chain has TRBV9 and TRBJ1-4, with TRBD1 matching 7 bases. Germline CDR1 reads SGDLS; CDR2 reads YYNGEE. The CDR3 covers 15 residues. V shed 3 bases, J shed 6 bases, and the junction held 8 bases outside the gene matches. The CDR3 DNA sequence: TGTGCCAGCAGCGGAGGGGGGGACAGCGATGAAAAACTGTTTTTT. It yields the protein CASSGGGDSDEKLFF.

This chain uses TRBV7-9 with TRBJ1-1, with 7 bases identical to TRBD1. After removal of 5 bases from V and 7 bases from J, the junction contained 13 bases not matched to a gene. There are 15 residues in the CDR3. Germline V gives CDR1 SEHNR, CDR2 FQNEAQ (reference sequence). Here the CDR3 reads CASSQGVGQLLEAFF. CDR3 in DNA: TGTGCCAGCAGCCAGGGAGTGGGACAGCTCCTTGAAGCTTTCTTT.